One T cell receptor (beta chain) is described in this entry. The sample is drawn from a study of blood T cell repertoires in COVID-19. As for the study in general: Collection of acute and convalescent COVID-19 samples took place in the United States, Italy and Spain. Sources were T cells, B-cell-depleted T cells, or PBMCs; the material itself was cDNA or gDNA.

The ends were cut back, 5 bases at V and 7 bases at J, with 15 bases in the middle. CDR3 size: 15 residues. Germline-derived CDR1 and CDR2 are SGHTA and FQGNSA. Per the original data handling: Amplification from reference gene primers served as the basis for estimated nucleated cell counts. TCRdb's copy holds only in-frame clones and misses some; the assay was immunoSEQ multiplex PCR. Clone size and the V and J calls come from that table; the DNA yielded D and trimming. Of under 150,000 clones in the sample, 79% were seen once. This sequence was found in an elderly woman with acute or convalescent COVID-19. The genes are TRBV7-2 and TRBJ1-6; D may be TRBD1 (5 bases). What was sequenced was peripheral blood. CDR3 coding DNA: TGTGCCAGCAGCCTAGTAGGGGTTCGGAATTCACCCCTCCACTTT. It codes for CASSLVGVRNSPLHF.